The clone carrying this TCR beta chain was seen ten or more times. Its antigen is not known. TCRdb fed the multiplex PCR reads into MiXCR, producing one record per CDR3 protein. The sample lists approximately 130,000 distinct CDR3 sequences; 21% were seen once. These data are taken from a study of breast tumors, draining lymph nodes, adjacent tissues. Study-level results: Compared with basal-like, luminal-like tumors shared significantly more repertoire with nontumor tissue.

CDR1 is SNHLY and CDR2 is FYNNEI in the germline V gene. This CDR3 region has 15 residues. J was trimmed by 0 bases and V by 7 bases; bases with no gene match: 7. Axillary draining lymph nodes of breast cancer patients supplied the node samples. The V gene is TRBV2, the J gene TRBJ2-3; 7 positions agree with TRBD2. Sequencing was done on a sample of axillary lymph node tissue. The sequence derives from a female donor with breast cancer. Some clones in this sample may be carry-over from other donors' samples. The CDR3, as DNA: TGTGCCAGCACCATTAGCGGGTATAGCACAGATACGCAGTATTTT. This sequence encodes CASTISGYSTDTQYF.